These T cell receptor beta chains were read from a single sample in a study of neurological immune-mediated disorders. In TCRdb, the 5' RACE reads were re-called with MiXCR into one record per CDR3 protein. In the table there are about 21,000 distinct CDR3 sequences, around 6.2% of which are singletons. The specimen was CD8+ T cells from blood. The source is a man between 18 and 29 years old in good health. Each CDR3 is given without its conserved first and last residue.

V gene	J gene	CDR3 protein
TRBV20-1	TRBJ2-3	SARFGSQDTQY
TRBV12-3/TRBV12-4	TRBJ1-1	ASRVGDRLNTEAF
TRBV12-3/TRBV12-4	TRBJ2-3	ASRESGSHTDTQY
TRBV10-3	TRBJ2-2	ATWDHRELF
TRBV30	TRBJ1-5	AWSVGVGSNQPQH
TRBV29-1	TRBJ2-7	SVEYGSHYEQY
TRBV5-1	TRBJ1-1	ASSLRSGAFGTEAF
TRBV6-5	TRBJ2-5	ASTPGAEEETQY
TRBV7-7	TRBJ2-4	ASSLGPGMGNIQY
TRBV7-9	TRBJ2-7	ASSPIGRADYEQY
TRBV5-6	TRBJ2-1	ASSLGTPGAIIEQF
TRBV6-5	TRBJ1-5	AVGRTTGDKGQPQH
TRBV5-6	TRBJ1-2	ASSPIGFSGGYT
TRBV27	TRBJ2-2	ASSPTNTGELF
TRBV29-1	TRBJ1-2	SGMDGSYGYT
TRBV7-9	TRBJ2-1	ASSPRTGDLLNEQF
TRBV7-2	TRBJ2-6	ASSFLAGPGANVLT
TRBV5-1	TRBJ2-3	ASSPVTPAVDTQY
TRBV2	TRBJ1-2	ASGAEQGYGYT
TRBV6-5	TRBJ1-1	ASSWGVNTEAF
TRBV24-1	TRBJ1-1	ATSDETGSEAF
TRBV4-1	TRBJ2-1	ASSTLAGGPHEQF
TRBV3-1	TRBJ2-3	ASSQGTDTQY
TRBV5-1	TRBJ2-1	ASRWDAALGSGQF
TRBV6-4	TRBJ2-1	ASRYSRDSNEQF
TRBV21-1	TRBJ1-2	ASSKVETGGLGYT
TRBV29-1	TRBJ2-3	STRGQGQY
TRBV5-6	TRBJ2-1	ASSLVPSGGGSSYNEQF
TRBV7-2	TRBJ1-2	ASSSTASYGYT
TRBV20-1	TRBJ2-1	SAPYKGGDYNEQF
TRBV20-1	TRBJ1-1	RVGPGTGSFHTEAF
TRBV19	TRBJ1-1	ASSRTGVTEAF
TRBV24-1	TRBJ2-1	ATSARGSSYNEQF
TRBV27	TRBJ1-2	ASSFAATGFGYT
TRBV6-5	TRBJ2-1	ASRLGTGADEQF
TRBV7-9	TRBJ1-5	ASSLATEIDQPQH
TRBV5-6	TRBJ2-1	ASSLGISGSYNEQF
TRBV12-3/TRBV12-4	TRBJ1-2	ASSPGGGGYGYT
TRBV10-3	TRBJ2-3	AIRQGGVTDTQY
TRBV12-3/TRBV12-4	TRBJ2-3	ASSVIGRTSTDTQY
TRBV5-1	TRBJ2-3	ASSLNRDSSTDTQY
TRBV7-6	TRBJ2-1	ASSFSVNPYNEQF
TRBV7-8	TRBJ1-5	ASRPDRGSNQPQH
TRBV12-3/TRBV12-4	TRBJ2-1	ASSFDGNNEQF
TRBV20-1	TRBJ1-1	SARVTGRDTEAF
TRBV9	TRBJ2-1	ASSATGQSLYNEQF
TRBV21-1	TRBJ2-3	ASRYLERASTDTQY
TRBV5-1	TRBJ1-1	ASRLQGSNTEAF
TRBV7-9	TRBJ2-2	ASSPRTAYTGELF
TRBV6-2/TRBV6-3	TRBJ2-7	ASFGSYEQY
TRBV2	TRBJ1-1	ASSEEQGRNTEAF
TRBV7-2	TRBJ1-4	ASSLGGEKLF
TRBV6-2/TRBV6-3	TRBJ2-1	ATSLVANSYNEQF
TRBV7-9	TRBJ1-5	ASSPRVGNQPQH
TRBV29-1	TRBJ2-5	SVEEGRGSETQY
TRBV7-2	TRBJ2-3	ASSFLSGGLEAY
TRBV5-1	TRBJ2-1	ASSGGHWDEQF
TRBV5-8	TRBJ2-7	ASSGQGGDYEQY
TRBV4-1	TRBJ1-2	ASSLDSKANYGYT